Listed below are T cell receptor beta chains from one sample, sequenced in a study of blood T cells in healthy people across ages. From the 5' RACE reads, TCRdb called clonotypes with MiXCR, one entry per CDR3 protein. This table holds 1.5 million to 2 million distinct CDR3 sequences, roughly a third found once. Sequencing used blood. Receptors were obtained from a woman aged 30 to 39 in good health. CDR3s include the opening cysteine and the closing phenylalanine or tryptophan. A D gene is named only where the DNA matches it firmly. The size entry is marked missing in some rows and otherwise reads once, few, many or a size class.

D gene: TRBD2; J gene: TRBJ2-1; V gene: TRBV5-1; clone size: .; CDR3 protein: CASSLEPSGPYNEQFF; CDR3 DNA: TGCGCCAGCAGCTTGGAGCCTAGCGGGCCCTACAATGAGCAGTTCTTC
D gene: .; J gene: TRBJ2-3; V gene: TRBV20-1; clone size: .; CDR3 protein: CSATFPPDTQYF; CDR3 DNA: TGCAGTGCCACCTTTCCCCCAGATACGCAGTATTTT
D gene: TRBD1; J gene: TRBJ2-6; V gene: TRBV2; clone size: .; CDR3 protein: CASSERQGASGANVLTF; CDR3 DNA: TGTGCCAGCAGTGAGAGACAGGGGGCCTCCGGGGCCAACGTCCTGACTTTC
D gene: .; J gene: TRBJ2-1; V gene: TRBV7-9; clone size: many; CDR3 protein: CASSWTTDNEQFF; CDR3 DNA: TGTGCCAGCAGCTGGACCACCGACAATGAGCAGTTCTTC
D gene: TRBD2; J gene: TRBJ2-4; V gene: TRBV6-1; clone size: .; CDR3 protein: CASSGGFGGRSKNIQDF; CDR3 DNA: TGTGCCAGCAGTGGGGGGTTCGGCGGGAGATCCAAAAACATTCAGGACTTC
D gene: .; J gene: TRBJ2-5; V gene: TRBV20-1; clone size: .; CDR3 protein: CSAPREAETQYF; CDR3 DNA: TGCAGTGCTCCCAGGGAGGCTGAGACCCAGTACTTC
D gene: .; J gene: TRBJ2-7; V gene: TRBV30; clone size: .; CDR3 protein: CAWGLGNDEQYF; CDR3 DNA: TGTGCCTGGGGGCTAGGGAACGACGAGCAGTACTTC
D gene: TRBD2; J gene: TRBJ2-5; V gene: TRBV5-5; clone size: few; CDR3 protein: CASSLLVTGGPGETQYF; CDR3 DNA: TGTGCCAGCAGCTTGTTGGTGACGGGGGGGCCCGGAGAGACCCAGTACTTC
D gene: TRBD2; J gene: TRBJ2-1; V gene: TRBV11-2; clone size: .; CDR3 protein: CASSPRGLAGSSYNEQFF; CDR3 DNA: TGTGCCAGCAGCCCACGGGGACTAGCGGGAAGCTCCTACAATGAGCAGTTCTTC
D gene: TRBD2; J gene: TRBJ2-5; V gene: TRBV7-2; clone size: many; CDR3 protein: CASSPSGGRETQYF; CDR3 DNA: TGTGCCAGCAGCCCTAGCGGGGGGCGGGAGACCCAGTACTTC
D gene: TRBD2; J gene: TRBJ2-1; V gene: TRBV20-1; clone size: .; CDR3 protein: CSVRTSGNSYNEQFF; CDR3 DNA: TGCAGTGTTAGAACGAGCGGGAACTCCTACAATGAGCAGTTCTTC
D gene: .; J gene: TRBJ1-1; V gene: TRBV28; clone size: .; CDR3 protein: CASTVGGITEAFF; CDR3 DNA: TGTGCCAGCACGGTCGGGGGGATCACTGAAGCTTTCTTT
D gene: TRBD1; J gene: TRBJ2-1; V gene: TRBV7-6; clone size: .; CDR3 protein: CASSSMRTGNYNEQFF; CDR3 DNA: TGTGCCAGCAGCTCAATGAGGACAGGGAATTACAATGAGCAGTTCTTC
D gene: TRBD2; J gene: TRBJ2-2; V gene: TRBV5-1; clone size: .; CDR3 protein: CASSWELAGETGELFF; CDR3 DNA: TGCGCCAGCAGCTGGGAACTAGCGGGAGAAACCGGGGAGCTGTTTTTT
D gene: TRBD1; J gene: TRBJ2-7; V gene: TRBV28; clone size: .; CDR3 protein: CASGQDRTYYEQYF; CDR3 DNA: TGTGCCAGCGGCCAGGACAGGACCTACTACGAGCAGTACTTC
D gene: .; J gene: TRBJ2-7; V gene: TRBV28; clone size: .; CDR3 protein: CASSSQAQGGYEQYF; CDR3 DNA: TGTGCCAGCAGCTCACAAGCACAGGGAGGATACGAGCAGTACTTC
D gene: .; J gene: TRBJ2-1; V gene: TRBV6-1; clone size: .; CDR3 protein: CASILGRYNEQFF; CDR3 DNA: TGTGCCAGCATTCTAGGCAGATACAATGAGCAGTTCTTC
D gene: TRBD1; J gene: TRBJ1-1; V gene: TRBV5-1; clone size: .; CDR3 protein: CASSWDRNLNTEAFF; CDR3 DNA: TGCGCCAGCAGCTGGGACAGAAACCTGAACACTGAAGCTTTCTTT
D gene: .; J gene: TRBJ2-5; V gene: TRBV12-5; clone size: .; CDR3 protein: CASGVGAETQYF; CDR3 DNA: TGTGCTAGTGGTGTGGGGGCAGAGACCCAGTACTTC
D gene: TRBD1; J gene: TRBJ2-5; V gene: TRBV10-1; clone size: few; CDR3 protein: CASSGGQGVETQYF; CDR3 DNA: TGCGCCAGCAGTGGGGGACAGGGGGTAGAGACCCAGTACTTC
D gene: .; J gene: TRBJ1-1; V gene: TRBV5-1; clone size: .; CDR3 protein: CASSLPDSGNTEAFF; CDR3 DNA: TGCGCCAGCAGCTTGCCGGACAGTGGGAACACTGAAGCTTTCTTT
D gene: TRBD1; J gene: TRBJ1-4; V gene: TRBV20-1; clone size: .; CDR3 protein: CSARAGGTNEKLFF; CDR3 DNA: TGCAGTGCTAGAGCAGGGGGTACTAATGAAAAACTGTTTTTT
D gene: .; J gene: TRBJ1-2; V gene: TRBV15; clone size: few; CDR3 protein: CATSRDGYRDGYTF; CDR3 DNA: TGTGCCACCAGCAGAGATGGGTACAGGGACGGCTACACCTTC
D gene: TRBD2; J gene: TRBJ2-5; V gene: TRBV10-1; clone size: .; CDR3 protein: CASSEPSGGQETRYF; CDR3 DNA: TGCGCCAGCAGTGAACCTAGCGGGGGCCAAGAGACCCGGTACTTC
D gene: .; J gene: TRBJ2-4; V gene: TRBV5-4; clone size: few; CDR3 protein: CASSLGPPGLTRNIQYF; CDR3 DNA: TGTGCCAGCAGCTTGGGCCCACCGGGCCTTACGAGGAACATTCAGTACTTC
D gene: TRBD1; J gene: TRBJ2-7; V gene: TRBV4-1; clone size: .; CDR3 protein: CASSHDRVGDKQYF; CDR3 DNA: TGCGCCAGCAGCCACGACAGGGTTGGTGACAAGCAGTACTTC
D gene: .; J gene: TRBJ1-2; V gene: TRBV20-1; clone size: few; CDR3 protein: CSARGGMVYGYTF; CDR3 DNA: TGCAGTGCCCGAGGAGGGATGGTCTATGGCTACACCTTC
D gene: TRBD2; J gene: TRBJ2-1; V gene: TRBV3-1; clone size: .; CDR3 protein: CASSRRLAGALNEQFF; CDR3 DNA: TGTGCCAGCAGCCGACGACTAGCGGGAGCGCTCAATGAGCAGTTCTTC
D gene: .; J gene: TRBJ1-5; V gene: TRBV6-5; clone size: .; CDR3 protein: CASSRTDKDQPQHF; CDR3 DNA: TGTGCCAGCAGCCGGACAGATAAGGATCAGCCCCAGCATTTT
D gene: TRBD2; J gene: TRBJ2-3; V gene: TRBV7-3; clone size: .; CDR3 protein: CASSLGLAGFDTDTQYF; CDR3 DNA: TGTGCCAGCAGCTTAGGACTAGCGGGTTTTGACACAGATACGCAGTATTTT
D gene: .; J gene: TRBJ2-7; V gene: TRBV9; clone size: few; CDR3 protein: CASSALSLAYEQYF; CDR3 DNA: TGTGCCAGCAGCGCCTTATCCCTAGCCTACGAGCAGTACTTC
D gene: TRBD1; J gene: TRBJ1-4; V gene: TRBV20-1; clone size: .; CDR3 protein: CSAYDRGYEKLFF; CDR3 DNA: TGCAGTGCGTATGACAGGGGGTACGAAAAACTGTTTTTT
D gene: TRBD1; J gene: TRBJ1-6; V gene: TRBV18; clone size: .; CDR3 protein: CASSPPSGTANSPLHF; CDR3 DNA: TGTGCCAGCTCACCGCCCTCCGGGACAGCAAATTCACCCCTCCACTTT
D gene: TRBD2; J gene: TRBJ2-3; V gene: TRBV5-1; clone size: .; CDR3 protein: CASSLGTSGIGTQYF; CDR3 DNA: TGCGCCAGCAGCTTAGGGACTAGCGGAATCGGTACGCAGTATTTT
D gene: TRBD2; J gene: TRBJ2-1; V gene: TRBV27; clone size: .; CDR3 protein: CASTSGGLYNEQFF; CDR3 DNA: TGTGCCAGTACCAGCGGGGGACTATACAATGAGCAGTTCTTC
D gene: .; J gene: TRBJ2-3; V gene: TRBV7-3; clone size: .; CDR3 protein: CASGLTSTDTQYF; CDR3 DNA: TGTGCCAGCGGTCTTACCTCCACAGATACGCAGTATTTT
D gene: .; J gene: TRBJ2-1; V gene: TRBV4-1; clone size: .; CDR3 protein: CASSQTHGGVLAYNEQFF; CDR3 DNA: TGCGCCAGCAGCCAAACCCATGGCGGCGTCCTCGCCTACAATGAGCAGTTCTTC
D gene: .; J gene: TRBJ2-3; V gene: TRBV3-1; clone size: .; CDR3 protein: CASSHRNTQYF; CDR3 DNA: TGTGCCAGCAGCCATCGGAATACGCAGTATTTT
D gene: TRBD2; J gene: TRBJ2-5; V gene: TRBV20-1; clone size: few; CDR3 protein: CSASLGGGTQETQYF; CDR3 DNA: TGCAGTGCTAGTCTGGGGGGGGGGACCCAAGAGACCCAGTACTTC
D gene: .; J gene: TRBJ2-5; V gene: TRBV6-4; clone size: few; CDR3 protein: CASRGAKAYPRRFWETQYF; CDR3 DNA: TGTGCCAGCAGGGGGGCGAAGGCGTACCCCCGAAGATTTTGGGAGACCCAGTACTTC
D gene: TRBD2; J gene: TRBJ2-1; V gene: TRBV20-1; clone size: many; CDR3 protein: CSARMPSGLEQFF; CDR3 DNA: TGCAGTGCTAGAATGCCTAGCGGGCTTGAGCAGTTCTTC
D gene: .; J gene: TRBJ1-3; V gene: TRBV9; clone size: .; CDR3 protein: CASSSGDFGGNTIYF; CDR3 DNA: TGTGCCAGCAGCTCCGGGGATTTCGGGGGAAACACCATATATTTT
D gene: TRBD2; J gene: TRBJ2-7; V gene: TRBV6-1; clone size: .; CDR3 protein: CASSGGLVGEQYF; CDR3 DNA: TGTGCCAGCAGTGGGGGACTAGTAGGCGAGCAGTACTTC
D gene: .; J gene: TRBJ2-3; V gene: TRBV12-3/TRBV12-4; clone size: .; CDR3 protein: CASAEGLSTDTQYF; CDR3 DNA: TGTGCCAGCGCTGAGGGGTTGAGCACAGATACGCAATATTTT
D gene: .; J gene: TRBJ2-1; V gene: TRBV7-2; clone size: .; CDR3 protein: CASSLALATGNEQFF; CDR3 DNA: TGTGCCAGCAGCTTAGCCCTAGCCACTGGGAATGAGCAGTTCTTC
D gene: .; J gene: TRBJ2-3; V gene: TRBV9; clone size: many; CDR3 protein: CASSVGPDTQYF; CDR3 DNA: TGTGCCAGCAGCGTAGGTCCAGATACGCAGTATTTT
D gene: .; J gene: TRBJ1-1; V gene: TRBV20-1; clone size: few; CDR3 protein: CSASEVGVMTEAFF; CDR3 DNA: TGCAGTGCTAGTGAAGTTGGGGTAATGACTGAAGCTTTCTTT
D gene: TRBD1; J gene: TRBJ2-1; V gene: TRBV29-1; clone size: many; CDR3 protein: CSVERTGGHEQFF; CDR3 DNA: TGCAGCGTTGAGCGGACAGGGGGGCATGAGCAGTTCTTC
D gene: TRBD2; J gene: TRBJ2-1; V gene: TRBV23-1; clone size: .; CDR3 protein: CASGTSHPYNEQFF; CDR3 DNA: TGCGCCAGCGGGACTAGCCATCCCTACAATGAGCAGTTCTTC
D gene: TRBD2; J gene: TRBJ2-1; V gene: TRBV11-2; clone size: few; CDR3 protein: CASSLVMAGVTYNEQFF; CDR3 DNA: TGTGCCAGCAGCTTAGTGATGGCGGGAGTGACCTACAATGAGCAGTTCTTC
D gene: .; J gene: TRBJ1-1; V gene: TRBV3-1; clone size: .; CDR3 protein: CASTAGEVTEAFF; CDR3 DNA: TGTGCCAGCACGGCAGGGGAGGTCACTGAAGCTTTCTTT
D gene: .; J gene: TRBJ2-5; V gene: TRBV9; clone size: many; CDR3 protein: CASSGRGGSQETQYF; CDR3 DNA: TGTGCCAGCAGCGGCCGAGGGGGGTCACAAGAGACCCAGTACTTC
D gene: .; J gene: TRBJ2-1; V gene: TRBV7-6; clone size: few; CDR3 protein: CASSLGPSLAYNEQFF; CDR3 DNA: TGTGCCAGCAGCTTAGGTCCCTCTTTGGCCTACAATGAGCAGTTCTTC
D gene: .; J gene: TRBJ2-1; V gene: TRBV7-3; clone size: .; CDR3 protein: CASSVFGSNEQFF; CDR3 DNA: TGTGCCAGCAGCGTCTTTGGGTCCAATGAGCAGTTCTTC